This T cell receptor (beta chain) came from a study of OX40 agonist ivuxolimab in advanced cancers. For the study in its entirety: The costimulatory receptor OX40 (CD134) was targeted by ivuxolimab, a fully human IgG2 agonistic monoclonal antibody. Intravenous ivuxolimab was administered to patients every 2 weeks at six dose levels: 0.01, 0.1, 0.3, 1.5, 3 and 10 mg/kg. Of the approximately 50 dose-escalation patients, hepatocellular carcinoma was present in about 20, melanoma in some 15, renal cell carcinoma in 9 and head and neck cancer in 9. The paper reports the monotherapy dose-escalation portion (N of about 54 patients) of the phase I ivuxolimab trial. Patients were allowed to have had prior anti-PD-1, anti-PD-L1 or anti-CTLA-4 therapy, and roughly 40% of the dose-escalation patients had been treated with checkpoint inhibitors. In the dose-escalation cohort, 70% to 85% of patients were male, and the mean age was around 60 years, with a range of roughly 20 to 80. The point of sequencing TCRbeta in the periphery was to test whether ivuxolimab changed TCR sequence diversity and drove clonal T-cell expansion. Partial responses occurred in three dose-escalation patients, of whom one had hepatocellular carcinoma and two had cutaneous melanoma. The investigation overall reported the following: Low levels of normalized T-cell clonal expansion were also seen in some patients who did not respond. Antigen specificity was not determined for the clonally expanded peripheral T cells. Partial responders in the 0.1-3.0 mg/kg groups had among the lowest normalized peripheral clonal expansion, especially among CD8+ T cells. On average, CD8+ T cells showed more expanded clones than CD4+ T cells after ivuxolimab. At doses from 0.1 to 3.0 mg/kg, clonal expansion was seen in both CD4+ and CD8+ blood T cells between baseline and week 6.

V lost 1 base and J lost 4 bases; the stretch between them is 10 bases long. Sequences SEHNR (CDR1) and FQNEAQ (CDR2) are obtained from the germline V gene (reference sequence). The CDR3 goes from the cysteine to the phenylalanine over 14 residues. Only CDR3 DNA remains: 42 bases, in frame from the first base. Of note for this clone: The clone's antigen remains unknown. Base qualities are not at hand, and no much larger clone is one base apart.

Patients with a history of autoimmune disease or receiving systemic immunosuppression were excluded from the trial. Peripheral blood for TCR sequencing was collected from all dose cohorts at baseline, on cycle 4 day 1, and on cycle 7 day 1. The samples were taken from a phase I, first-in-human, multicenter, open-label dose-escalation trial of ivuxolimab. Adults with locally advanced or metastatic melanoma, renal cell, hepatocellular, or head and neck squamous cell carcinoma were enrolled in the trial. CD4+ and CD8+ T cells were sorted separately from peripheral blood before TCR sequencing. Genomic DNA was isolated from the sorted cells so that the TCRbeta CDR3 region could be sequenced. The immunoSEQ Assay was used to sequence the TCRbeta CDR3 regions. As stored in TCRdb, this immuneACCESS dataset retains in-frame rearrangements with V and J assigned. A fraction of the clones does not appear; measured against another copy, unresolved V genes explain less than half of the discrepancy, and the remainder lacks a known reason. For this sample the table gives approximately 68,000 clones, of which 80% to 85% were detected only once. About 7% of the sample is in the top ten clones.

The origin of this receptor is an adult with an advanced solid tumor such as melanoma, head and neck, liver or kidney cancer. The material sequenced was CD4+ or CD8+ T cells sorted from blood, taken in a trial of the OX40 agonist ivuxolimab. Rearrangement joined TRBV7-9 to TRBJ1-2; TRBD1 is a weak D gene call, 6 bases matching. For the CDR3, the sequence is CASSLGQGGYGYTF. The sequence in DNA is TGTGCCAGCAGCTTAGGTCAAGGGGGCTATGGCTACACCTTC.